The rows below give T cell receptor beta chains drawn from one sample of a study of shared clonotypes between healthy human individuals. TCRdb's table, derived via immunoSEQ multiplex PCR, lists solely in-frame clones and lacks some. Of hundreds of thousands of clones listed, about 95% are singletons. The sample was naive CD8+ T cells sorted from blood. All receptors derive from a woman in her twenties or thirties in good health. CDR3s include the opening cysteine and the closing phenylalanine or tryptophan. A D gene is named only where the DNA matches it firmly. Clone size is not always given. Where it is, it says once, few, many or a class for expanded clones.

>TRBV5-4|TRBJ2-1|.|TRBD2
TGTGCCAGCAGCACCGGGACTAGCGGGAGAAATGAGCAGTTCTTC
CASSTGTSGRNEQFF
>TRBV10-2|TRBJ1-4|.|TRBD1
TGCGCCAGCAGTGAGGCGACAGGGGTGGGGGAAAAACTGTTTTTT
CASSEATGVGEKLFF
>TRBV27|TRBJ2-7|.|.
TGTGCCAGCAGCCTAGTAGGTCCCTCCTACGAGCAGTACTTC
CASSLVGPSYEQYF
>TRBV30|TRBJ2-1|once|.
TGTGCCTGGAACCCTCATACTAGCCCCTACAATGAGCAGTTCTTC
CAWNPHTSPYNEQFF
>TRBV19|TRBJ2-1|once|TRBD2
TGTGCCAGTAGTATATTGCCTAGCGGGAGCGGCAATGAGCAGTTCTTC
CASSILPSGSGNEQFF
>TRBV27|TRBJ2-5|.|TRBD1
TGTGCCAGCAGTCTCGGGACAGGGGGCTTGGAGACCCAGTACTTC
CASSLGTGGLETQYF
>TRBV9|TRBJ1-2|.|.
TGTGCCAGCAGCGTCGAGGGCAGGGCTCATTATGGCTACACCTTC
CASSVEGRAHYGYTF
>TRBV25-1|TRBJ2-1|.|.
TGTGCCAGCAGTGAAGGGGGGGGCTCGGGTGAGCAGTTCTTC
CASSEGGGSGEQFF
>TRBV9|TRBJ2-7|.|.
TGTGCCAGCAGCGTAGATGGTCCGAGCTCCTACGAGCAGTACTTC
CASSVDGPSSYEQYF
>TRBV5-4|TRBJ1-1|.|.
TGTGCCAGCAGATATACAGGGCACACTGAAGCTTTCTTT
CASRYTGHTEAFF
>TRBV27|TRBJ2-1|.|.
TGTGCCAGCAAATACGACTGGAGCTCCTACAATGAGCAGTTCTTC
CASKYDWSSYNEQFF
>TRBV6-5|TRBJ1-4|.|.
TGTGCCAGCAGCCGTGGCCATTTCAGTGAAAAACTGTTTTTT
CASSRGHFSEKLFF
>TRBV27|TRBJ2-1|.|.
TGTGCCAGCAGTTATTGGTGGGACCCGGCATCGAATGAGCAGTTCTTC
CASSYWWDPASNEQFF
>TRBV9|TRBJ2-2|.|.
TGTGCCAGCAGCCTGGAGTACACCGGGGAGCTGTTTTTT
CASSLEYTGELFF
>TRBV7-2|TRBJ2-1|.|TRBD2
TGTGCCAGCAGCTTAGCGATTGGTAGCGGGAGCTCAGGCAATGAGCAGTTCTTC
CASSLAIGSGSSGNEQFF
>TRBV11-2|TRBJ2-2|.|.
TGTGCCAGCAGCCCCCACACCGGGGAGCTGTTTTTT
CASSPHTGELFF
>TRBV7-8|TRBJ2-7|.|.
TGTGCCAGCAGCCCTGACAGCGCCTACGAGCAGTACTTC
CASSPDSAYEQYF
>TRBV29-1|TRBJ2-1|.|.
TGCAGCGTGATTGGGACTTCCTACAATGAGCAGTTCTTC
CSVIGTSYNEQFF
>TRBV13|TRBJ2-1|.|TRBD1
TGTGCCAGCAGCGGACAGGGTAATGAGCAGTTCTTC
CASSGQGNEQFF
>TRBV18|TRBJ2-2|.|.
TGTGCCAGCTCACAAAGGGGATCCCACACCGGGGAGCTGTTTTTT
CASSQRGSHTGELFF
>TRBV6-1|TRBJ2-7|once|TRBD1
TGTGCCAGCAGTGGAACTCAGGGGGCGCGAGACTTC
CASSGTQGARDF
>TRBV7-8|TRBJ2-1|.|TRBD2
TGTGCCAGCAGCTTAGAAAGCGGGAGGAGTAATGAGCAGTTCTTC
CASSLESGRSNEQFF
>TRBV2|TRBJ1-1|.|TRBD1
TGTGCCGGGACAGGCGACTTGAACACTGAAGCTTTCTTT
CAGTGDLNTEAFF
>TRBV9|TRBJ1-2|.|.
TGTGCCAGCAGCGACCGACAGTACCGTGGCTACACCTTC
CASSDRQYRGYTF
>TRBV27|TRBJ1-1|.|.
TGTGCCAGCAGTTTAAGTTCGGGGGGCGCAGGTGAAGCTTTCTTT
CASSLSSGGAGEAFF
>TRBV7-9|TRBJ1-2|.|.
TGTGCCAGCAGCTTTGGGTCAGGGCTCTATGGCTACACCTTC
CASSFGSGLYGYTF
>TRBV6-6|TRBJ1-5|.|.
TGTGCCAGCAGTTACGGGGAGGGGGGTCAGCCCCAGCATTTT
CASSYGEGGQPQHF
>TRBV5-4|TRBJ2-6|.|.
TGTGCCAGCAGCATCGGACGGTGGACCGGCTCTGGGGCCAACGTCCTGACTTTC
CASSIGRWTGSGANVLTF
>TRBV29-1|TRBJ2-3|.|.
TGCAGCGTTGAAGTTAGCCCCTTGTTTGAGCTAGACGACGGGAGCAATGTTAGCACAGATACGCAGTATTTT
CSVEVSPLFELDDGSNVSTDTQYF
>TRBV27|TRBJ2-7|.|.
TGTGCCAGCAGTTTTTTGCTATCAGGGGAGCAGTACTTC
CASSFLLSGEQYF
>TRBV4-1|TRBJ2-7|once|.
TGCGCCAGCAGCCATAGGACCGGGTCCCAGGGCTACGAGCAGTACTTC
CASSHRTGSQGYEQYF
>TRBV15|TRBJ2-5|.|TRBD2
TGTGCCACCACCCTCCGGGGAGGGAGGGAGACCCAGTACTTC
CATTLRGGRETQYF
>TRBV19|TRBJ2-1|.|TRBD2
TGTGCCAGTAGTATGGGGCTAGCGGACAATGAGCAGTTCTTC
CASSMGLADNEQFF
>TRBV6-4|TRBJ2-7|.|.
TGTGCCAGCAGTGACTCGAGTCGGCCGAACTCCTACGAGCAGTACTTC
CASSDSSRPNSYEQYF
>TRBV15|TRBJ1-5|.|.
TGTGCCACCAGCAGAGATCAGCGGGGGAATCAGCCCCAGCATTTT
CATSRDQRGNQPQHF
>TRBV28|TRBJ2-7|.|.
TGTGCCAGCAGTTTATTTGAGGTCTACGAGCAGTACTTC
CASSLFEVYEQYF
>TRBV10-2|TRBJ2-1|.|.
TGCGCCAGCAGGACCGGGACAACCTACAATGAGCAGTTCTTC
CASRTGTTYNEQFF
>TRBV9|TRBJ2-7|.|.
TGTGCCAGCAGCGTAGTCTCCGCGGGTGTGGACGAGCAGTACTTC
CASSVVSAGVDEQYF
>TRBV21-1|TRBJ2-3|.|.
TGTGCCAGCAGCAAAGCGCTTCTAACGAAAGAGCCAGATACGCAGTATTTT
CASSKALLTKEPDTQYF
>TRBV11-2|TRBJ2-7|.|.
TGTGCCAGCGGTACTAGGGGAGAGCAGTACTTC
CASGTRGEQYF
>TRBV27|TRBJ2-5|.|.
TGTGCCAGCTCCCCGTGGCATTCCCAAGAGACCCAGTACTTC
CASSPWHSQETQYF
>TRBV7-8|TRBJ1-5|.|.
TGTGCCAGCAGCCCAAACAGGTACAATCAGCCCCAGCATTTT
CASSPNRYNQPQHF
>TRBV28|TRBJ1-2|once|.
TGTGCCAGCAGTTTAAACTATGGCTACACCTTC
CASSLNYGYTF
>TRBV21-1|TRBJ2-5|.|.
TGTGCCAGCAGCAAAGTGAGACCGGGGACCCAGTACTTC
CASSKVRPGTQYF
>TRBV19|TRBJ1-5|.|.
TGTGCCAGTAGTATGGGGGACTTTACAACGCCCCAGCATTTT
CASSMGDFTTPQHF
>TRBV27|TRBJ2-7|.|.
TGTGCCAGCAGCAATGGACAGTCAAGCTACGAGCAGTACTTC
CASSNGQSSYEQYF
>TRBV5-5|TRBJ2-7|once|TRBD2
TGTGCCAGCACCCACCCAGCCGGCGGGAGCTACGAGCAGTACTTC
CASTHPAGGSYEQYF
>TRBV25-1|TRBJ2-7|.|.
TGTGCCAGCGGGAACAACGAGCAGTACTTC
CASGNNEQYF
>TRBV5-4|TRBJ1-2|.|TRBD1
TGTGCCAGCAGCTTAACAGGGGAACATGGCTACACCTTC
CASSLTGEHGYTF
>TRBV7-9|TRBJ1-1|once|.
TGTGCCAGCAGCTCGACAGAATCGAACACTGAAGCTTTCTTT
CASSSTESNTEAFF